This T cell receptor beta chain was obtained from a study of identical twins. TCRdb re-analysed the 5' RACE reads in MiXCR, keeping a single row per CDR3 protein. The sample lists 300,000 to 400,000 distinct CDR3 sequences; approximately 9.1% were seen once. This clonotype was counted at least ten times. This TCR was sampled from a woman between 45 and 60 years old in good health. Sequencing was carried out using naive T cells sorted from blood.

The CDR3 region is CASSLAWTGSSYEQYF. DNA for the CDR3: TGTGCCAGCAGCTTAGCCTGGACAGGGAGCTCCTACGAGCAGTACTTC. The V call is TRBV7-8, the J call TRBJ2-7, with 8 bases matching TRBD1. The V and J ends lost 0 bases and 0 bases, in that order; junction bases with no gene match: 4. This CDR3 has 16 residues. CDR1 and CDR2 from the germline V gene are SGHVS and FQNEAQ.